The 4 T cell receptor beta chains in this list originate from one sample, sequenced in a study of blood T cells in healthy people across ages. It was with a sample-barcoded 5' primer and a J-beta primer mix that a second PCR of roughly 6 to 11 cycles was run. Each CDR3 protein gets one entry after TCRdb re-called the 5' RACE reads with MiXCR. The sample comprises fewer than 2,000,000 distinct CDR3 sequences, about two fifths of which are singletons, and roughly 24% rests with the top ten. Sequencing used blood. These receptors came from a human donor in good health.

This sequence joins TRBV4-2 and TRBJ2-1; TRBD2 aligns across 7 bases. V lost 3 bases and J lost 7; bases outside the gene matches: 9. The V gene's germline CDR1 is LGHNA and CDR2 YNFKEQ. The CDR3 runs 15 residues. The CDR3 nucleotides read TGTGCCAGCAGCCAGTTGCGGGGGTACAGAAATGAGCAGTTCTTC. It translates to CASSQLRGYRNEQFF.

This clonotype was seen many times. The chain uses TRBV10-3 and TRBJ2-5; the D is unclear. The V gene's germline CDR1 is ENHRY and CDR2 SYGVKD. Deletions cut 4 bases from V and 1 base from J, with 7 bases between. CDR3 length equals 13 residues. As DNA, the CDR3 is TGTGCCATCAGTGCGGAAATCCAAGAGACCCAGTACTTC. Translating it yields CAISAEIQETQYF.

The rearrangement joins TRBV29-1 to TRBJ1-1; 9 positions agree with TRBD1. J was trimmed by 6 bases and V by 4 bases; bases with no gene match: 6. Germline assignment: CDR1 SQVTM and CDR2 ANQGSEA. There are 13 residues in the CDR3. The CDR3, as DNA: TGCAGCGTTGCAGTAGACAGGGGGGCTGAAGCTTTCTTT. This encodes CSVAVDRGAEAFF.

The CDR3 nucleotides are TGTGCCAGCAACGGGACAGGGGGGAACACTGAAGCTTTCTTT. Protein: CASNGTGGNTEAFF. The rearrangement uses TRBV12-3 or TRBV12-4 and TRBJ1-1, with 11 bases matching TRBD1. This CDR3 contains 14 residues. The trim removed 7 bases at V and 1 base at J, leaving 2 bases unmatched.